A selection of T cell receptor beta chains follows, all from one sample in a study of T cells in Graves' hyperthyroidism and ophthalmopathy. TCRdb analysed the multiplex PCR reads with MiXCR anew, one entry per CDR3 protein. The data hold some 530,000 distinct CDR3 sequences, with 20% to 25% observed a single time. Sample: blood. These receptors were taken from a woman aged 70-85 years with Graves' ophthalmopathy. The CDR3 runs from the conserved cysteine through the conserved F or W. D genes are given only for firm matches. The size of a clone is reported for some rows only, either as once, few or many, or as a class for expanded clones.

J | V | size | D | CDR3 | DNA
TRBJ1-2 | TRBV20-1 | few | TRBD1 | CSAITGGPGTGYTF | TGCAGTGCTATCACAGGGGGTCCGGGTACTGGCTACACCTTC
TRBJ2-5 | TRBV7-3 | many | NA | CASSPGAKETQYF | TGTGCCAGCAGCCCGGGAGCAAAAGAGACCCAGTACTTC
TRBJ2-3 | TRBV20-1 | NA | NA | CSATGQHITDTQYF | TGCAGTGCGACTGGACAGCACATCACAGATACGCAGTATTTT
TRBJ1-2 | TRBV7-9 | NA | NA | CASSVSDGYTF | TGTGCCAGCAGCGTGTCAGATGGCTACACCTTC
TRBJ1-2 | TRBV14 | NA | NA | CASSQSRANGYTF | TGTGCCAGCAGCCAAAGCCGGGCTAATGGCTACACCTTC
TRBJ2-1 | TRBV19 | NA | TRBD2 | CASSTRLSGSPNEQFF | TGTGCCAGTAGTACCCGACTAAGCGGGAGTCCCAATGAGCAGTTCTTC
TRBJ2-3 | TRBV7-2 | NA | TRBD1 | CASSHSGGADTQYF | TGTGCCAGCAGCCACTCAGGGGGCGCAGATACGCAGTATTTT
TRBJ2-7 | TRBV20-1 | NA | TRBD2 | CSATGGLEQYF | TGCAGTGCAACGGGGGGGCTCGAGCAGTACTTC
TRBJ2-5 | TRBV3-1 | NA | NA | CASSQTGLETQYF | TGCGCCAGCAGCCAAACGGGACTAGAGACCCAGTACTTC
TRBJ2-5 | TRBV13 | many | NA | CASSPAGLLTQYF | TGTGCCAGCAGCCCGGCAGGCTTGTTGACCCAGTACTTC
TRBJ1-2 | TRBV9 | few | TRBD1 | CASSDPGQGRPYTF | TGTGCCAGCAGCGATCCGGGACAGGGCAGACCCTACACCTTC
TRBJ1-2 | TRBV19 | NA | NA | CASSMAGPGVRGYTF | TGTGCCAGTAGTATGGCGGGCCCAGGGGTGCGTGGCTACACCTTC
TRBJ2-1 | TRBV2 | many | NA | CASSDARNYNEQFF | TGTGCCAGCAGTGACGCTAGAAACTACAATGAGCAGTTCTTC
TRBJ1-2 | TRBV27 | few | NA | CASSPSLATGNYGYTF | TGTGCCAGCAGTCCAAGCCTCGCCACAGGGAACTATGGCTACACCTTC
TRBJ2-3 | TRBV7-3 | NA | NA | CASSPRAGTDTQYF | TGTGCCAGCAGCCCCAGGGCAGGGACAGATACGCAGTATTTT
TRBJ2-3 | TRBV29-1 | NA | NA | CSVVDRPLRTDTQYF | TGCAGCGTAGTCGACCGGCCACTCCGCACAGATACGCAGTATTTT
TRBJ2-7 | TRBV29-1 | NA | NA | CSVETGFYEQYF | TGCAGCGTTGAAACAGGGTTCTACGAGCAGTACTTC
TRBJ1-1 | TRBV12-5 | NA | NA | CASGPIVGEKTEAFF | TGTGCTAGTGGCCCAATAGTGGGGGAAAAAACTGAAGCTTTCTTT
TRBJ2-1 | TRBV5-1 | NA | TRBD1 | CASSWTGWNEQFF | TGCGCCAGCAGCTGGACAGGGTGGAATGAGCAGTTCTTC
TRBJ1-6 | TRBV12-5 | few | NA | CASGLGGSYNSPLHF | TGTGCTAGTGGTTTGGGGGGATCCTATAATTCACCCCTCCACTTT
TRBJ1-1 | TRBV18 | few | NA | CASSPKDGPNTEAFF | TGTGCCAGCTCACCAAAGGACGGACCGAACACTGAAGCTTTCTTT
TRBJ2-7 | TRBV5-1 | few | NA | CASSLRDTSSYEQYF | TGCGCCAGCAGCTTGCGGGATACGAGCTCCTACGAGCAGTACTTC
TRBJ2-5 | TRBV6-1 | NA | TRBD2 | CASRTSGRNQETQYF | TGTGCCAGCAGGACTAGCGGGAGGAACCAAGAGACCCAGTACTTC
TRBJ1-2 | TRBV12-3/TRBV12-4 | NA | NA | CASRRPSNYGYTF | TGTGCCAGCAGGAGGCCCTCTAACTATGGCTACACCTTC
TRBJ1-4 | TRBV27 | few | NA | CASRYRLNEKLFF | TGTGCCAGCAGGTACAGGCTTAATGAAAAACTGTTTTTT
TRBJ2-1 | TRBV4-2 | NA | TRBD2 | CASSQDPGGPNEQFF | TGTGCCAGCAGCCAAGACCCGGGAGGACCTAATGAGCAGTTCTTC
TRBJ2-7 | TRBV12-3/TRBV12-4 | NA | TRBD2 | CASSLGGTKLFYEQYF | TGTGCCAGCAGTTTGGGAGGGACCAAATTATTTTACGAGCAGTACTTC
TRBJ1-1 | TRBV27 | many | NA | CASSLSGTTGSEAFF | TGTGCCAGCAGTTTAAGCGGGACAACAGGGTCTGAAGCTTTCTTT
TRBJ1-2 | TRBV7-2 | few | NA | CASSFEFYGYTF | TGTGCCAGCAGCTTCGAGTTTTATGGCTACACCTTC
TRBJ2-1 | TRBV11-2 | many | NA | CASSPYSEQFF | TGTGCCAGCAGCCCGTACAGTGAGCAGTTCTTC
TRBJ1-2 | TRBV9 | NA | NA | CASSVGHGWGYTF | TGTGCCAGCAGCGTGGGACATGGATGGGGCTACACCTTC
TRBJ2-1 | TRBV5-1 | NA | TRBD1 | CASSLDPGGSYNEQFF | TGCGCCAGCAGCTTGGACCCAGGGGGCTCCTACAATGAGCAGTTCTTC